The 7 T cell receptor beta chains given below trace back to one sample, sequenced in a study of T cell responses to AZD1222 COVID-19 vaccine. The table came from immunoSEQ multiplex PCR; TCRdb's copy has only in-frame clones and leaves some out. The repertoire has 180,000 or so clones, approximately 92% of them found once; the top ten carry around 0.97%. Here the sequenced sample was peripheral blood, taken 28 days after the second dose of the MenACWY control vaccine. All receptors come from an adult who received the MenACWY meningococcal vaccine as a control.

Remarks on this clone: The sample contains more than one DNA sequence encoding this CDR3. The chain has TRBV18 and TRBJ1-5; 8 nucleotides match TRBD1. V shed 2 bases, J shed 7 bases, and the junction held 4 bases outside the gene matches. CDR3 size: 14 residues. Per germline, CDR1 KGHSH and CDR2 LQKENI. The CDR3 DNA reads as TGTGCCAGCTCACCAGACAGGGGACGGCAGCCCCAGCATTTT. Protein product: CASSPDRGRQPQHF.

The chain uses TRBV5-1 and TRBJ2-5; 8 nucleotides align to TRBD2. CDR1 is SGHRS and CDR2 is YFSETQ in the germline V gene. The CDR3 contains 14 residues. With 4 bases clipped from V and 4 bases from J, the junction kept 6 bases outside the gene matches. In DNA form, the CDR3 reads TGCGCCAGCAGCGTCCGGGGGGGCGGAGAGACCCAGTACTTC. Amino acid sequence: CASSVRGGGETQYF.

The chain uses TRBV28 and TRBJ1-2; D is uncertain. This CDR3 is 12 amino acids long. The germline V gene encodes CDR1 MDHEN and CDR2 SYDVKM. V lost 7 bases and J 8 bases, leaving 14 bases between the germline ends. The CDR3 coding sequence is TGTGCCAGCACCCTTCCTTCCGGGGGCTACACCTTC. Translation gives CASTLPSGGYTF.

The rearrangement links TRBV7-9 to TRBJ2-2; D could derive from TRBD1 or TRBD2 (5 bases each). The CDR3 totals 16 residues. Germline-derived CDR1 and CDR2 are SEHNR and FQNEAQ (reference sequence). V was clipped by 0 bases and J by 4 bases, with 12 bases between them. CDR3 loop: CASSLAGTRRTGELFF. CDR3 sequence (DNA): TGTGCCAGCAGCTTAGCAGGGACCAGACGCACCGGGGAGCTGTTTTTT.

Here the CDR3 reads CASSLEPPTGSYNSPLHF. The CDR3 nucleotides read TGTGCCAGCAGCTTAGAACCCCCGACAGGCTCCTATAATTCACCCCTCCACTTT. This sequence joins TRBV11-2 and TRBJ1-6, with TRBD1 as a possible D gene (6 bases). The CDR3 has 18 amino acids. CDR1 is SGHAT, CDR2 FQNNGV, per germline. The V end was cut by 0 bases, the J end by 0 bases, with 12 bases between.

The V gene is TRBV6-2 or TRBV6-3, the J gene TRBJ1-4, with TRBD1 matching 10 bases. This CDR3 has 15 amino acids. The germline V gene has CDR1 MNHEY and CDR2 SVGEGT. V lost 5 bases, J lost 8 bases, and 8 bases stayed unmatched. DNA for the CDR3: TGTGCCAGCAGTCTCGCCGGGACAGGGGACGAAAAACTGTTTTTT. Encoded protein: CASSLAGTGDEKLFF.

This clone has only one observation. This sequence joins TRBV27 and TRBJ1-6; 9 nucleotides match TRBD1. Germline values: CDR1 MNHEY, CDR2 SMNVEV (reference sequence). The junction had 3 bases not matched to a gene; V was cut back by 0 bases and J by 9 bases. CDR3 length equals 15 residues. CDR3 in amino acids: CASSLSDRGSSPLHF. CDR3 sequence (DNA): TGTGCCAGCAGTTTATCCGACAGGGGGAGTTCACCCCTCCACTTT.